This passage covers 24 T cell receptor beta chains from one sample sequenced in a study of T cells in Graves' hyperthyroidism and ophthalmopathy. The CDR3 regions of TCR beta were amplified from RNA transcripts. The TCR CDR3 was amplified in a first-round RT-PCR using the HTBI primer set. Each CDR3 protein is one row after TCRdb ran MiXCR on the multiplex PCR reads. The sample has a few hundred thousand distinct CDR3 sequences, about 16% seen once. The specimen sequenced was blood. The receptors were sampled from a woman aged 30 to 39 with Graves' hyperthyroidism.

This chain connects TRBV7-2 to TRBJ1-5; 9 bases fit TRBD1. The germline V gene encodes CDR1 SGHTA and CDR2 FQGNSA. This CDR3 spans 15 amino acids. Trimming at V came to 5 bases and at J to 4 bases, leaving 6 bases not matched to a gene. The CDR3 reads CASSRDRGNNQPQHF. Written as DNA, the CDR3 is TGTGCCAGCAGCCGAGACAGGGGGAATAATCAGCCCCAGCATTTT.

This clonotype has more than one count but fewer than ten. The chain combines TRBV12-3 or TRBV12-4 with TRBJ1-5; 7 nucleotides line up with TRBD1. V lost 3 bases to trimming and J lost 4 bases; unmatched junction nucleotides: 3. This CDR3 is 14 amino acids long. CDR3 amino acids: CASSFPGGNQPQHF. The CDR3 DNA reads TGTGCCAGCAGTTTTCCAGGGGGAAATCAGCCCCAGCATTTT.

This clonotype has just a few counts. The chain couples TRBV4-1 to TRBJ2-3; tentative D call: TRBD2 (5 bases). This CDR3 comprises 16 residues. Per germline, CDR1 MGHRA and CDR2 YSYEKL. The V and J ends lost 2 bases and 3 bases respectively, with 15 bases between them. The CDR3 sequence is CASSQRSLAGTDTQYF. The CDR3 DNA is TGCGCCAGCAGCCAAAGAAGCCTAGCTGGGACAGATACGCAGTATTTT.

The CDR3 loop reads CASSLAGSLSNEKLFF. In DNA, the CDR3 is TGCGCCAGCAGCTTGGCAGGCTCCCTGTCTAATGAAAAACTGTTTTTT. The V and J genes are TRBV5-1 and TRBJ1-4; D remains unclear. V was shortened by 0 bases and J by 3 bases, with 12 bases between the two germline ends. The CDR3 has 16 residues. In germline, CDR1 is SGHRS, CDR2 YFSETQ.

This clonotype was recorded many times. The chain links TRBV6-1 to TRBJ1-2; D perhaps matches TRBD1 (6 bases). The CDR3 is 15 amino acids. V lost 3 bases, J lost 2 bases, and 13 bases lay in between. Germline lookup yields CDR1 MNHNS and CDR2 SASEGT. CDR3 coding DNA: TGTGCCAGCAGTGAGGTGGGACACGGAAACTATGGCTACACCTTC. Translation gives CASSEVGHGNYGYTF.

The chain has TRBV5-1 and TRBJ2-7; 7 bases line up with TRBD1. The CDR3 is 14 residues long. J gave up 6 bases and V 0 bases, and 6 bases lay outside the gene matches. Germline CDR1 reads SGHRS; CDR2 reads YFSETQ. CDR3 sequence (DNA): TGCGCCAGCAGCTTGGGAGGGGGCCACCGCGAGCAGTACTTC. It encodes CASSLGGGHREQYF.

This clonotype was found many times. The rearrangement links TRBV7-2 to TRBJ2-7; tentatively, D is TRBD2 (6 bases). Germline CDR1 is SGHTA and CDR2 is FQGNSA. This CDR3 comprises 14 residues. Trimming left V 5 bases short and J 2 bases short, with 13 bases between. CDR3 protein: CASSPQEGPYEQYF. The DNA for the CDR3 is TGTGCCAGCAGCCCGCAGGAGGGCCCCTACGAGCAGTACTTC. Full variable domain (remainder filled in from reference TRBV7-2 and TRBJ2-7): GAGVSQSPSNKVTEKGKDVELRCDPISGHTALYWYRQSLGQGLEFLIYFQGNSAPDKSGLPSDRFSAERTGGSVSTLTIQRTQQEDSAVYLCASSPQEGPYEQYFGPGTRLTVT.

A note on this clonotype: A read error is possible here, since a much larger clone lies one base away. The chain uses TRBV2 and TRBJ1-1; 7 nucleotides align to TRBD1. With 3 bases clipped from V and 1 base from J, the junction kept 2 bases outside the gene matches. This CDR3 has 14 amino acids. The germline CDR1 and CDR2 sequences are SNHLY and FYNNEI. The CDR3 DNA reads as TGTGCCAGCAGTGATAGGGGGCGGAACACTGAAGCTTTCTTT. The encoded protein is CASSDRGRNTEAFF.

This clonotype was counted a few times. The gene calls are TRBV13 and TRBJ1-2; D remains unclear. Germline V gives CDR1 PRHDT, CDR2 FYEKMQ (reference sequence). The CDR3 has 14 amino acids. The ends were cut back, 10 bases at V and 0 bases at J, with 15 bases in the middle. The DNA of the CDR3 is TGTGCCACCAGAGTTTGGGAAACTAACTATGGCTACACCTTC. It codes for CATRVWETNYGYTF. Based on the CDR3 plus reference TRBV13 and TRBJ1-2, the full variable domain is AAGVIQSPRHLIKEKRETATLKCYPIPRHDTVYWYQQGPGQDPQFLISFYEKMQSDKGSIPDRFSAQQFSDYHSELNMSSLELGDSALYFCATRVWETNYGYTFGSGTRLTVV.

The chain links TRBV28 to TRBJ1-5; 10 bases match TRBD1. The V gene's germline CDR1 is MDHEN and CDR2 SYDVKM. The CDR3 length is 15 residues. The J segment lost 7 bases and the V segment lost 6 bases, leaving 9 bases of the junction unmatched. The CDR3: CASSWDRGRCQPQHF. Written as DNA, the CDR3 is TGTGCCAGCAGCTGGGACAGGGGAAGGTGCCAGCCCCAGCATTTT.

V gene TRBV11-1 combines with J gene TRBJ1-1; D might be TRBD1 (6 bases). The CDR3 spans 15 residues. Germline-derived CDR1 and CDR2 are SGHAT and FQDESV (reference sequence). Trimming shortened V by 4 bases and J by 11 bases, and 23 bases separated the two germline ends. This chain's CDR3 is CASSSRRGGGFGAFF. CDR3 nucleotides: TGTGCCAGCAGCTCTAGACGCGGAGGGGGTTTTGGCGCTTTCTTT.

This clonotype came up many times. DNA for the CDR3: TGTGCCAGCAGTTACGGAGCGGGATTAATCTACAATGAGCAGTTCTTC. This translates into CASSYGAGLIYNEQFF. The genes are TRBV6-6 and TRBJ2-1, with 7 bases fitting TRBD2. CDR1 is MNHNY and CDR2 is SVGAGI in the germline V gene (reference sequence). The V and J ends lost 2 bases and 3 bases, in that order; junction bases with no gene match: 7. The CDR3 consists of 16 residues.

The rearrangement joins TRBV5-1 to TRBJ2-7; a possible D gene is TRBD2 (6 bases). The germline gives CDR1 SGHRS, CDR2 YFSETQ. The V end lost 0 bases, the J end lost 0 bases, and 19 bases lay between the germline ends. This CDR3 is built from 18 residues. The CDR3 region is CASSLVGLSAGSSYEQYF. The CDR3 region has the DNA TGCGCCAGCAGCTTGGTGGGGCTGTCGGCGGGAAGCTCCTACGAGCAGTACTTC. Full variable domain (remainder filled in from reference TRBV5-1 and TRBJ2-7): KAGVTQTPRYLIKTRGQQVTLSCSPISGHRSVSWYQQTPGQGLQFLFEYFSETQRNKGNFPGRFSGRQFSNSRSEMNVSTLELGDSALYLCASSLVGLSAGSSYEQYFGPGTRLTVT.

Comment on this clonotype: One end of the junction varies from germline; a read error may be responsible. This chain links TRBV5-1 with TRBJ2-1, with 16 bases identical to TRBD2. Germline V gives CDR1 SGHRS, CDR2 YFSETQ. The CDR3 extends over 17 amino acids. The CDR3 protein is CASSSGLAGGPYDEQFF. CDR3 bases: TGCGCCAGCAGCTCGGGACTAGCGGGAGGGCCCTACGATGAGCAGTTCTTC.

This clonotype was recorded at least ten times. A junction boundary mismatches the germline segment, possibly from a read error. The CDR3 bases are TGCAGTGCGAGAGACCACTTAGCCAAAAACATTCAGTACTTC. Amino acids: CSARDHLAKNIQYF. V is TRBV20-1 and J is TRBJ2-4; D is unresolved. The CDR3 covers 14 residues. Germline values: CDR1 DFQATT, CDR2 SNEGSKA (reference sequence).

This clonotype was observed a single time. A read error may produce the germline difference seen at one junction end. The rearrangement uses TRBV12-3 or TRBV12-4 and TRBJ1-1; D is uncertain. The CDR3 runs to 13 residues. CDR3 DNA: TGTGCCAGCAGTTTTGGGCAGAACGCTGAAGCTTTCTTT. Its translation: CASSFGQNAEAFF.

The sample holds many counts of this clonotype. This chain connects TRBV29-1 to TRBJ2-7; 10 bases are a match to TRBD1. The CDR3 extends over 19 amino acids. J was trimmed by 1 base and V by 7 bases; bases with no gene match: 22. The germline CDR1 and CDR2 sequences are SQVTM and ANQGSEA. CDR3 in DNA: TGCAGCGCCACCTTTTGGGGACAGGGGCGTCGTTATCGGTCCTACGAGCAGTACTTC. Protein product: CSATFWGQGRRYRSYEQYF.

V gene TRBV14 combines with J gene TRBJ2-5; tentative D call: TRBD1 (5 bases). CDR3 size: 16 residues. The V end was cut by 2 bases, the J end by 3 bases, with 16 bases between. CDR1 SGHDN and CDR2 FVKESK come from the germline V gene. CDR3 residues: CASSQYKGHQEETQYF. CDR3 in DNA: TGTGCCAGCAGCCAATATAAGGGGCACCAAGAAGAGACCCAGTACTTC.

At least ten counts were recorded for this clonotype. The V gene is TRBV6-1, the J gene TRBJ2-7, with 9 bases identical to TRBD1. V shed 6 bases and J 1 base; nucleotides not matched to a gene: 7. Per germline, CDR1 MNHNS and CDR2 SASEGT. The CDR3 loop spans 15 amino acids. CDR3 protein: CASRLDRGPSYEQYF. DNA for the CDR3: TGTGCCAGCAGGTTGGACAGGGGCCCTTCCTACGAGCAGTACTTC.

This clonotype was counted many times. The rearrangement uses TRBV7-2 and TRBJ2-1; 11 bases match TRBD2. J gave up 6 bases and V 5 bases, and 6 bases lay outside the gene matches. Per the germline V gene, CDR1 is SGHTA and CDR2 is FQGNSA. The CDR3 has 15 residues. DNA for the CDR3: TGTGCCAGCAGCAGAACTAGCGGGAGTAGCAATGAGCAGTTCTTC. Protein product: CASSRTSGSSNEQFF.

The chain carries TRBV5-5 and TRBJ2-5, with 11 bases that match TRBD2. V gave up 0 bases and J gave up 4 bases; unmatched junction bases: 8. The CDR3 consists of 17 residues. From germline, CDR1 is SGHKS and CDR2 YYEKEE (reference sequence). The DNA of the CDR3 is TGTGCCAGCAGCTTGGGTCTAGCGGGAGGAGGGTTAGAGACCCAGTACTTC. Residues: CASSLGLAGGGLETQYF.

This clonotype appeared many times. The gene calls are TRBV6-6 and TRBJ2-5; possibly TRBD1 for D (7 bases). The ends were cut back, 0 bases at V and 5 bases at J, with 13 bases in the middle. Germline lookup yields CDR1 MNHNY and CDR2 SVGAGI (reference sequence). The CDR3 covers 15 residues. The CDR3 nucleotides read TGTGCCAGCAGTTACTCGGCAGGGGGACTTGAGACCCAGTACTTC. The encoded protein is CASSYSAGGLETQYF.

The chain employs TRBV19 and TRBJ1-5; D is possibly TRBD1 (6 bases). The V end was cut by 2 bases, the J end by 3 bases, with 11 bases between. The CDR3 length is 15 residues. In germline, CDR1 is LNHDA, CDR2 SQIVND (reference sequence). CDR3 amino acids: CASSITGQDNQPQHF. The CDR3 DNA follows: TGTGCCAGTAGTATAACAGGGCAGGACAATCAGCCCCAGCATTTT.

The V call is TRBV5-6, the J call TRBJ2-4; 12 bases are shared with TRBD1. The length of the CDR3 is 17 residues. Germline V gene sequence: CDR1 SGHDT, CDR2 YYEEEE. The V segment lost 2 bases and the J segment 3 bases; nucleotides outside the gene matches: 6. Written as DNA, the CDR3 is TGTGCCAGCAGCTTTGGGACAGGGGGCCTGGGCAAAAACATTCAGTACTTC. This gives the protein CASSFGTGGLGKNIQYF.